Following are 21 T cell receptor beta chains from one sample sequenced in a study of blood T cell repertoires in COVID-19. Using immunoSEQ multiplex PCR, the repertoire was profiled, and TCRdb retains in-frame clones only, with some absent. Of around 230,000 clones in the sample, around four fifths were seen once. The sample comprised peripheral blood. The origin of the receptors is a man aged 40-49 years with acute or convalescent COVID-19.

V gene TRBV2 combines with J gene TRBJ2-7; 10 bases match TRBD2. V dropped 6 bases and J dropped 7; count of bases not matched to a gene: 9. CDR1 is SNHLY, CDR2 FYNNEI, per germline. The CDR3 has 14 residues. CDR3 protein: CASRRTSGGGEQYF. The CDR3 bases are TGTGCCAGCAGGCGGACTAGCGGAGGGGGGGAGCAGTACTTC.

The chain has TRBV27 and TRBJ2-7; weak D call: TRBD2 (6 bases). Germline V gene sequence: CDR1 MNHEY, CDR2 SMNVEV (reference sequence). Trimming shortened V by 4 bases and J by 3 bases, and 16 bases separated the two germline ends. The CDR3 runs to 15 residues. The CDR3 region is CASSSGTRGLYEQYF. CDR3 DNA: TGTGCCAGCAGTTCCGGGACTCGGGGTCTCTACGAGCAGTACTTC.

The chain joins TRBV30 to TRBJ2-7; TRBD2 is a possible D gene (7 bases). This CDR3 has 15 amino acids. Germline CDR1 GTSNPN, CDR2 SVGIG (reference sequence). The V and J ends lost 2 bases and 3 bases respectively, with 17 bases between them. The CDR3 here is CAWSRGAGAIYEQYF. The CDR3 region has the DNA TGTGCCTGGAGTAGGGGGGCGGGGGCGATCTACGAGCAGTACTTC.

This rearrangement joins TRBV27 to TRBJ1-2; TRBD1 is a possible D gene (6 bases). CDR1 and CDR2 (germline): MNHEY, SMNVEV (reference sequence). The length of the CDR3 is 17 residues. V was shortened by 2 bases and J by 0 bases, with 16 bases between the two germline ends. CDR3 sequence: CASSLRGLDRANYGYTF. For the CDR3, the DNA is TGTGCCAGCAGTTTAAGGGGTTTGGACAGAGCTAACTATGGCTACACCTTC.

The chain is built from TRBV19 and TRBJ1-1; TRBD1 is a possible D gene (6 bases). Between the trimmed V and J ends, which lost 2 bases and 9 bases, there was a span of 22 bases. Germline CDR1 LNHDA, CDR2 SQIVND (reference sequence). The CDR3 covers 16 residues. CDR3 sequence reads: CASSIYREVSEGKAFF. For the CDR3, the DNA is TGTGCCAGTAGTATATACAGGGAAGTGAGTGAAGGGAAAGCTTTCTTT.

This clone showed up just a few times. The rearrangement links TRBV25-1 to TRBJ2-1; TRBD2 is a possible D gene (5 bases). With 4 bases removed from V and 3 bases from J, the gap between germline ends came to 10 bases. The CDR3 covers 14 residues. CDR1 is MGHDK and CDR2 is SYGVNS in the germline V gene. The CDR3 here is CASSGLAIYNEQFF. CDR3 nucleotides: TGTGCCAGCAGTGGTCTAGCCATCTACAATGAGCAGTTCTTC. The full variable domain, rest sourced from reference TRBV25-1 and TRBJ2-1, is EADIYQTPRYLVIGTGKKITLECSQTMGHDKMYWYQQDPGMELHLIHYSYGVNSTEKGDLSSESTVSRIRTEHFPLTLESARPSHTSQYLCASSGLAIYNEQFFGPGTRLTVL.

The CDR3 DNA follows: TGTGCCAGCAGCTTGGGTGGACAGGGCGTACCTGAAGCTTTCTTT. Its protein is CASSLGGQGVPEAFF. The gene calls are TRBV7-9 and TRBJ1-1, with 8 bases fitting TRBD1. J gave up 6 bases and V 3 bases, and 9 bases lay outside the gene matches. The V gene's germline CDR1 is SEHNR and CDR2 FQNEAQ (reference sequence). CDR3 length equals 15 residues.

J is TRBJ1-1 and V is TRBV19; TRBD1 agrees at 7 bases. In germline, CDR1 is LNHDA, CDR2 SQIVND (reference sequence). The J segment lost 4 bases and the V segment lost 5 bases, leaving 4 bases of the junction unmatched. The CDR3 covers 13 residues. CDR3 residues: CASSFTGATEAFF. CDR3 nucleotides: TGTGCCAGTAGTTTTACAGGGGCCACTGAAGCTTTCTTT.

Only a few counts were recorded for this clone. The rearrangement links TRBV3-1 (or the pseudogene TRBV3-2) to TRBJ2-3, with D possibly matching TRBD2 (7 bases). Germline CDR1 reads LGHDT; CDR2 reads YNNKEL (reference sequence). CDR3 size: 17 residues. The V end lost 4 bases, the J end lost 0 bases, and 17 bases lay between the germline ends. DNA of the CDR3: TGTGCCAGCAGCCGAGGGGGAGGGGGGACTAGCACAGATACGCAGTATTTT. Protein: CASSRGGGGTSTDTQYF.

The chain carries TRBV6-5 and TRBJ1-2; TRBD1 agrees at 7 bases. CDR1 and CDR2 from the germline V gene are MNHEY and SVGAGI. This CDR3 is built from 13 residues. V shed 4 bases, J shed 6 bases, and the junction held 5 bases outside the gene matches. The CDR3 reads CASSFLDRDGYTF. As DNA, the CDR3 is TGTGCCAGCAGTTTCCTTGACAGGGATGGCTACACCTTC.

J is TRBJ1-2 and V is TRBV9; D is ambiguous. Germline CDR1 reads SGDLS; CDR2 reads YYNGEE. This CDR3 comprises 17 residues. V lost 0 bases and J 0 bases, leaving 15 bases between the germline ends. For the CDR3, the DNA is TGTGCCAGCAGCGTAGCTACGAGGTCACAAGCTAACTATGGCTACACCTTC. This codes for CASSVATRSQANYGYTF.

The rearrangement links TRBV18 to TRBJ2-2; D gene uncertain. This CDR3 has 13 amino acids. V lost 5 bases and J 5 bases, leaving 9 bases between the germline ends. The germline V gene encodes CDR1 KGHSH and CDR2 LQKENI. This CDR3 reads CASSSERTGELFF. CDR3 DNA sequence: TGTGCCAGCTCATCTGAGAGGACCGGGGAGCTGTTTTTT.

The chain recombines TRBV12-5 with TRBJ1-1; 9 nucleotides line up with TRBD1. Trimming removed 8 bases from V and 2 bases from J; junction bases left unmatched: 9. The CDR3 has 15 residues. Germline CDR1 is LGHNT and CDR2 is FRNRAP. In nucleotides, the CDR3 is TGTGCTAGTACTCTACAGGGGGCGAGAAACACTGAAGCTTTCTTT. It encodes CASTLQGARNTEAFF.

The CDR3 protein is CASSMTSGSSYEQYF. The DNA of the CDR3 is TGTGCCAGCAGCATGACTAGCGGGAGCTCCTACGAGCAGTACTTC. The chain couples TRBV7-8 to TRBJ2-7, with TRBD2 identical over 12 bases. J lost 0 bases, V lost 5 bases, and 2 bases had no gene match. This CDR3 has 15 residues. CDR1 is SGHVS and CDR2 is FQNEAQ in the germline V gene.

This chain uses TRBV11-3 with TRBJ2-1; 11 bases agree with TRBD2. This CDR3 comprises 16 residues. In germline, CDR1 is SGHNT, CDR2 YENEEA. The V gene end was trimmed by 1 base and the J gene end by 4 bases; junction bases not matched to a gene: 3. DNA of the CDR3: TGTGCCAGCAGCTTAGGTCCTAGCGGGGGGTACAATGAGCAGTTCTTC. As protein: CASSLGPSGGYNEQFF.

In DNA, the CDR3 is TGCGCCAGCAGCCCCCAGGGGGGACACTCTGGAAACACCATATATTTT. Protein product: CASSPQGGHSGNTIYF. This chain uses TRBV5-1 with TRBJ1-3; 7 bases line up with TRBD1. Germline-derived CDR1 and CDR2 are SGHRS and YFSETQ. This CDR3 region has 16 residues. Trimming removed 4 bases from V and 0 bases from J; junction bases left unmatched: 7.

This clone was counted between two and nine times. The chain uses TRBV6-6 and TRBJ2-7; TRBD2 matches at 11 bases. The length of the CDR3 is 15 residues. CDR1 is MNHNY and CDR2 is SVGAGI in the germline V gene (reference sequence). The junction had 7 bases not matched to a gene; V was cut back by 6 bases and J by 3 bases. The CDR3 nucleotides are TGTGCCAGCAGCACCCGACTAGCGGGACTCTACGAGCAGTACTTC. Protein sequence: CASSTRLAGLYEQYF.

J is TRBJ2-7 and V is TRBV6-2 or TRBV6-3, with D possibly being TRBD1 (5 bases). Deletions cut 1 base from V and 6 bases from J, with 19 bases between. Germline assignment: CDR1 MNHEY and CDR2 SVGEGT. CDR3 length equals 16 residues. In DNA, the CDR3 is TGTGCCAGCAGTTACTTACCAGGGCCGATTTTGGGCGAGCAGTACTTC. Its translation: CASSYLPGPILGEQYF.

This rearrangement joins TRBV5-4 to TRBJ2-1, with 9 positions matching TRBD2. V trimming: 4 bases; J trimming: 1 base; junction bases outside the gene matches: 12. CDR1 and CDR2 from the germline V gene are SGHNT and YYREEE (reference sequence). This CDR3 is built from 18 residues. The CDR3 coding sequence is TGTGCCAGCAGCGTGGGAGGTAGCGGGAGTCAGTCCTACAATGAGCAGTTCTTC. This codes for CASSVGGSGSQSYNEQFF.

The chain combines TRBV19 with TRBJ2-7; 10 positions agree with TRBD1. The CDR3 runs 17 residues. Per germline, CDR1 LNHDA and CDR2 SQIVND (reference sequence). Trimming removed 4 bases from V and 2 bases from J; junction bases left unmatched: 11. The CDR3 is CASSRSGTGAGPYEQYF. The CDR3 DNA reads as TGTGCCAGTAGTAGATCCGGGACAGGGGCCGGACCCTACGAGCAGTACTTC. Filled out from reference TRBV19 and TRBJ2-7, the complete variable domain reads DGGITQSPKYLFRKEGQNVTLSCEQNLNHDAMYWYRQDPGQGLRLIYYSQIVNDFQKGDIAEGYSVSREKKESFPLTVTSAQKNPTAFYLCASSRSGTGAGPYEQYFGPGTRLTVT.

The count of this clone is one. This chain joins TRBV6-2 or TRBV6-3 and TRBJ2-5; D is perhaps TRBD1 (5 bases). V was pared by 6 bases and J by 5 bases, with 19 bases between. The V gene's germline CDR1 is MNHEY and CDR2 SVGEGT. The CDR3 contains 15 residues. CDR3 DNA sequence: TGTGCCAGCAGCCTCTCAAAGGGGTTGTCGGAGACCCAGTACTTC. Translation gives CASSLSKGLSETQYF.